The rows below give T cell receptor beta chains drawn from one sample of a study of T cell repertoires in cytomegalovirus infection. TCRdb re-called the reads with MiXCR, one entry per CDR3 protein. The repertoire holds about half a million distinct CDR3 sequences, with roughly a third as singletons. No antigens are known for them. Sequenced material: cultured PBMCs, taken from culture after CMV antigen stimulation. These receptors were collected from a human donor in good health (CMV status not recorded). Some clones in this sample may be carry-over from other donors' samples. Both conserved end residues are part of each CDR3. A D gene is named only where the DNA matches it firmly. A row's size may be missing; if present it is once, few, many or a size class.

D gene: -; J gene: TRBJ2-2; clone size: few; V gene: TRBV28; CDR3 DNA: TGTGCCAGCAGTTTAAACCAAATCGGGAGAACCAGCGGGGAGCTGTTTTTT; CDR3 protein: CASSLNQIGRTSGELFF
D gene: -; J gene: TRBJ1-5; clone size: -; V gene: TRBV19; CDR3 DNA: TGTGCCAGTAGTATAGGGCACAGCTATAGCAATCAGCCCCAGCATTTT; CDR3 protein: CASSIGHSYSNQPQHF
D gene: -; J gene: TRBJ1-5; clone size: few; V gene: TRBV6-2/TRBV6-3; CDR3 DNA: TGTGCCAGCAGAGGGTTCTCCCCTGGGAATCAGCCCCAGCATTTT; CDR3 protein: CASRGFSPGNQPQHF
D gene: TRBD1; J gene: TRBJ2-7; clone size: few; V gene: TRBV7-3; CDR3 DNA: TGTGCCAGCAGCTCGCGCCCGGGACAGGGATACGAGCAGTACTTC; CDR3 protein: CASSSRPGQGYEQYF
D gene: TRBD1; J gene: TRBJ1-1; clone size: -; V gene: TRBV7-9; CDR3 DNA: TGTGCCAGCAGCTTAAGGGACAGAGAGAAGGGGTTGGCTTTCTTT; CDR3 protein: CASSLRDREKGLAFF
D gene: -; J gene: TRBJ2-7; clone size: -; V gene: TRBV29-1; CDR3 DNA: TGCAGCGTTGAAGTGGGGCAGGAGCCCTACGAGCAGTACTTC; CDR3 protein: CSVEVGQEPYEQYF
D gene: TRBD2; J gene: TRBJ2-3; clone size: few; V gene: TRBV10-3; CDR3 DNA: TGTGCCATCAAATGGAGCGGGAGGGCTGGAGATACGCAGTATTTT; CDR3 protein: CAIKWSGRAGDTQYF
D gene: -; J gene: TRBJ2-7; clone size: -; V gene: TRBV12-3/TRBV12-4; CDR3 DNA: TGTGCCAGCAGGGAGCAGGGTTCTCACGAGCAGTACTTC; CDR3 protein: CASREQGSHEQYF
D gene: TRBD2; J gene: TRBJ2-3; clone size: few; V gene: TRBV7-9; CDR3 DNA: TGTGCCAGCAGCGAACTAGCGGGAGAAGCAGATACGCAGTATTTT; CDR3 protein: CASSELAGEADTQYF
D gene: -; J gene: TRBJ1-3; clone size: few; V gene: TRBV6-5; CDR3 DNA: TGTGCCAGCAGTTACTCGAGCCCCGCATGGGGGCCAGGAGGAAACACCATATATTTT; CDR3 protein: CASSYSSPAWGPGGNTIYF
D gene: -; J gene: TRBJ2-3; clone size: -; V gene: TRBV29-1; CDR3 DNA: TGCAGCGTTGAAGGAGGGCGCACAGATACGCAGTATTTT; CDR3 protein: CSVEGGRTDTQYF
D gene: -; J gene: TRBJ2-5; clone size: -; V gene: TRBV11-2; CDR3 DNA: TGTGCCAGCAGCCAACTTGAGACCCAGTACTTC; CDR3 protein: CASSQLETQYF
D gene: -; J gene: TRBJ2-4; clone size: -; V gene: TRBV7-9; CDR3 DNA: TGTGCCAGCAGCCCCGATATACTAGCCAAAAACATTCAGTACTTC; CDR3 protein: CASSPDILAKNIQYF
D gene: -; J gene: TRBJ1-4; clone size: -; V gene: TRBV11-3; CDR3 DNA: TGTGCCAGCAGCCTGACAGCGTCGTTCCTTAATGAAAAACTGTTTTTT; CDR3 protein: CASSLTASFLNEKLFF
D gene: TRBD1; J gene: TRBJ1-1; clone size: -; V gene: TRBV19; CDR3 DNA: TGTGCCAGTAATATTATCGATGGAGTCCGGGACAGATCATTGAACACTGAAGCTTTCTTT; CDR3 protein: CASNIIDGVRDRSLNTEAFF
D gene: -; J gene: TRBJ1-5; clone size: many; V gene: TRBV28; CDR3 DNA: TGTGCCAGCAGTTCCTCACAGGGTGGCAATCAGCCCCAGCATTTT; CDR3 protein: CASSSSQGGNQPQHF
D gene: -; J gene: TRBJ1-2; clone size: many; V gene: TRBV11-3; CDR3 DNA: TGTGCCAGCAGCCAAACGCCGATACCTTCGGCCCACTATGGCTACACCTTC; CDR3 protein: CASSQTPIPSAHYGYTF
D gene: -; J gene: TRBJ1-1; clone size: -; V gene: TRBV7-3; CDR3 DNA: TGTGCCAGCAAGCAGGGCGTGAACACTGAAGCTTTCTTT; CDR3 protein: CASKQGVNTEAFF
D gene: -; J gene: TRBJ1-5; clone size: few; V gene: TRBV6-5; CDR3 DNA: TGTGCCAGCAGTTTCACACGGAGCAATCAGCCCCAGCATTTT; CDR3 protein: CASSFTRSNQPQHF
D gene: TRBD2; J gene: TRBJ2-1; clone size: -; V gene: TRBV5-8; CDR3 DNA: TGTGCCAGCAGCTTGGTATCTTGGCGGGAGGTGGGCAATGAGCAGTTCTTC; CDR3 protein: CASSLVSWREVGNEQFF
D gene: -; J gene: TRBJ2-5; clone size: few; V gene: TRBV4-1; CDR3 DNA: TGCGCCAGCAGCCAAGATAGGGGGGGGGCGGGAGTAGAGACCCAGTACTTC; CDR3 protein: CASSQDRGGAGVETQYF
D gene: -; J gene: TRBJ2-3; clone size: -; V gene: TRBV19; CDR3 DNA: TGTGCCAGTAGTATTGGGGCAGGGGGCACAGATACGCAGTATTTT; CDR3 protein: CASSIGAGGTDTQYF
D gene: TRBD2; J gene: TRBJ2-5; clone size: -; V gene: TRBV7-9; CDR3 DNA: TGTGCCAGCAGCTCCGGGACTAGCGGCCAAGAGACCCAGTACTTC; CDR3 protein: CASSSGTSGQETQYF
D gene: -; J gene: TRBJ2-3; clone size: few; V gene: TRBV7-2; CDR3 DNA: TGTGCCAGCAGCTTAGCGACGCTCACAGATACGCAGTATTTT; CDR3 protein: CASSLATLTDTQYF
D gene: TRBD2; J gene: TRBJ2-3; clone size: -; V gene: TRBV19; CDR3 DNA: TGTGCCAGTGTTGCGACTAGCGGAACAGATACGCAGTATTTT; CDR3 protein: CASVATSGTDTQYF
D gene: TRBD1; J gene: TRBJ2-3; clone size: -; V gene: TRBV11-2; CDR3 DNA: TGTGCCAGCAGCCGACAGGGGGTTCGCACAGATACGCAGTATTTT; CDR3 protein: CASSRQGVRTDTQYF
D gene: TRBD1; J gene: TRBJ2-1; clone size: -; V gene: TRBV11-2; CDR3 DNA: TGTGCCAGCAGCCCTGGACAGGGTCAAAGCTCCTACAATGAGCAGTTCTTC; CDR3 protein: CASSPGQGQSSYNEQFF
D gene: TRBD2; J gene: TRBJ2-1; clone size: many; V gene: TRBV7-2; CDR3 DNA: TGTGCCAGCAGCCGTTCCGGACTAGCGGGTACCAATGAGCAGTTCTTC; CDR3 protein: CASSRSGLAGTNEQFF
D gene: -; J gene: TRBJ2-2; clone size: -; V gene: TRBV12-3/TRBV12-4; CDR3 DNA: TGTGCCAGCAGTTTACGGGGGGCGGTCGGGGAGCTGTTTTTT; CDR3 protein: CASSLRGAVGELFF
D gene: -; J gene: TRBJ1-2; clone size: few; V gene: TRBV29-1; CDR3 DNA: TGCAGCGTTGAAGGGGGAGACAGGACTTTTTACTATGGCTACACCTTC; CDR3 protein: CSVEGGDRTFYYGYTF
D gene: TRBD2; J gene: TRBJ2-5; clone size: -; V gene: TRBV18; CDR3 DNA: TGTGCCAGCTCCCGTAGGCGGGGACTAGCGGGAGAAGGAGAGACCCAGTACTTC; CDR3 protein: CASSRRRGLAGEGETQYF
D gene: TRBD2; J gene: TRBJ2-2; clone size: few; V gene: TRBV30; CDR3 DNA: TGTGCCTGGAGTCGAGGGAGGGCCGCGGGGGGGGAGCTGTTTTTT; CDR3 protein: CAWSRGRAAGGELFF
D gene: -; J gene: TRBJ1-3; clone size: few; V gene: TRBV29-1; CDR3 DNA: TGCAGCGCCCTGCAACACTCTGGAAACACCATATATTTT; CDR3 protein: CSALQHSGNTIYF
D gene: -; J gene: TRBJ2-2; clone size: few; V gene: TRBV20-1; CDR3 DNA: TGCAGTGCTCCCCAAGCGACAGGGAACACCGGGGAGCTGTTTTTT; CDR3 protein: CSAPQATGNTGELFF
D gene: TRBD1; J gene: TRBJ2-7; clone size: -; V gene: TRBV18; CDR3 DNA: TGTGCCAGCCAACTTATGACAGGGTCCTACGAGCAGTACTTC; CDR3 protein: CASQLMTGSYEQYF
D gene: TRBD2; J gene: TRBJ2-1; clone size: -; V gene: TRBV30; CDR3 DNA: TGTGCCGCGGAGATAATAGCGGGAGTGGAGTTCTTC; CDR3 protein: CAAEIIAGVEFF
D gene: TRBD2; J gene: TRBJ2-1; clone size: -; V gene: TRBV19; CDR3 DNA: TGTGCCAGTAGTATAAGGGGAGGGTACAATGAGCAGTTCTTC; CDR3 protein: CASSIRGGYNEQFF
D gene: -; J gene: TRBJ2-3; clone size: few; V gene: TRBV28; CDR3 DNA: TGTGCCAGCAGTTTATGGGGCCGGGGCGGCACAGATACGCAGTATTTT; CDR3 protein: CASSLWGRGGTDTQYF
D gene: -; J gene: TRBJ2-5; clone size: -; V gene: TRBV5-1; CDR3 DNA: TGCGCCAGCAGCTCGGGTAGTGTGGGGCCAGAGACCCAGTACTTC; CDR3 protein: CASSSGSVGPETQYF
D gene: -; J gene: TRBJ2-1; clone size: -; V gene: TRBV7-2; CDR3 DNA: TGTGCCAGCAGCTTATCGGGCATGGAGCAGTTCTTC; CDR3 protein: CASSLSGMEQFF
D gene: TRBD1; J gene: TRBJ1-6; clone size: few; V gene: TRBV20-1; CDR3 DNA: TGCAGTGCTAGAGCCGGGACAGGGGTTAATTCACCCCTCCACTTT; CDR3 protein: CSARAGTGVNSPLHF